One sample yielded the 13 T cell receptor beta chains listed below, sequenced in a study of radiotherapy plus CTLA-4 blockade in lung cancer. Profiled with immunoSEQ multiplex PCR; TCRdb holds only in-frame clones, not every one. The sample holds approximately 50,000 clones, about 80% seen once. The input for sequencing was peripheral blood, taken from a patient treated with radiotherapy plus ipilimumab. The receptors originated from a human donor with non-small cell lung cancer whose response to radiotherapy plus ipilimumab could not be evaluated.

The J gene is TRBJ1-6, the V gene TRBV9, with no clear D. The CDR3 sequence is 15 residues long. The germline CDR1 and CDR2 sequences are SGDLS and YYNGEE. The germline V and J ends were trimmed by 5 bases and 2 bases, with 11 bases remaining between them. The chain's CDR3 is CASRAGGPYNSPLHF. The CDR3 DNA sequence: TGTGCCAGCAGAGCTGGAGGGCCCTATAATTCACCCCTCCACTTT.

V and J are TRBV5-1 and TRBJ2-1; TRBD2 aligns across 7 bases. Trimming removed 0 bases from V and 7 bases from J; junction bases left unmatched: 7. The germline CDR1 and CDR2 sequences are SGHRS and YFSETQ. This CDR3 spans 15 amino acids. CDR3 protein: CASSLGLADLNEQFF. CDR3 bases: TGCGCCAGCAGCTTGGGACTAGCCGATTTGAATGAGCAGTTCTTC.

This rearrangement joins TRBV7-2 to TRBJ2-6; D uncertain. Germline CDR1 reads SGHTA; CDR2 reads FQGNSA. The CDR3 totals 15 residues. Trimming pared 3 bases from V and 0 bases from J, leaving 6 bases between. This CDR3 is CASSFRSSGANVLTF. The CDR3 region has the DNA TGTGCCAGCAGCTTTCGTAGCTCTGGGGCCAACGTCCTGACTTTC.

This clone was seen a handful of times. The rearrangement joins TRBV6-5 to TRBJ2-7; 9 nucleotides align to TRBD1. Germline assignment: CDR1 MNHEY and CDR2 SVGAGI. This CDR3 has 14 residues. V lost 6 bases and J lost 5; bases outside the gene matches: 8. The CDR3 spells CASRRTGGANEQYF. In nucleotides, the CDR3 is TGTGCCAGCAGAAGAACAGGGGGCGCAAACGAGCAGTACTTC.

The rearrangement links TRBV28 to TRBJ1-2, with 10 bases aligning to TRBD1. Per germline, CDR1 MDHEN and CDR2 SYDVKM. The CDR3 covers 15 residues. V shed 10 bases, J shed 1 base, and the junction held 9 bases outside the gene matches. Here the CDR3 reads CATLRGQGINYGYTF. The CDR3 DNA sequence: TGTGCCACCCTCCGGGGACAGGGGATTAACTATGGCTACACCTTC.

The chain employs TRBV28 and TRBJ2-2; tentative D call: TRBD2 (6 bases). Looked up from germline, CDR1 is MDHEN and CDR2 is SYDVKM. There are 14 residues in the CDR3. V shed 7 bases and J shed 5 bases, with 14 bases lying between them. CDR3 sequence (DNA): TGTGCCAGCACGGCCTTCCGGGGGACCGGGGAGCTGTTTTTT. Translation: CASTAFRGTGELFF.

CDR3 DNA sequence: TGTGCCAGCAGACCCACCTCGGTATCGGCTGAAGCTTTCTTT. Its translation: CASRPTSVSAEAFF. V and J are TRBV28 and TRBJ1-1; D gene ambiguous. The CDR3 loop spans 14 amino acids. V lost 6 bases and J 6 bases, leaving 17 bases between the germline ends. From germline, CDR1 is MDHEN and CDR2 SYDVKM.

The chain links TRBV27 to TRBJ2-7, with 10 bases that match TRBD2. Trimming at V came to 0 bases and at J to 2 bases, leaving 10 bases not matched to a gene. The CDR3 consists of 18 residues. CDR1 MNHEY and CDR2 SMNVEV come from the germline V gene (reference sequence). CDR3 residues: CASSLSRASGRGTYEQYF. The CDR3 coding sequence is TGTGCCAGCAGTTTATCGAGGGCTAGCGGGAGAGGGACCTACGAGCAGTACTTC.

This clone was found once. The chain combines TRBV4-3 with TRBJ2-1; possibly TRBD1 for D (5 bases). The germline gives CDR1 LGHNA, CDR2 YSLEER. V was shortened by 5 bases and J by 4 bases, with 18 bases between the two germline ends. The CDR3 is made up of 16 amino acids. Written as DNA, the CDR3 is TGCGCCAGCAGCGTTCGGGCCCAAGGGGCTTACAATGAGCAGTTCTTC. Its translation is CASSVRAQGAYNEQFF.

The chain is built from TRBV18 and TRBJ1-2, with D unclear. The CDR3 runs to 16 residues. V was pared by 0 bases and J by 3 bases, with 14 bases between. Germline V gene sequence: CDR1 KGHSH, CDR2 LQKENI. Here the CDR3 DNA reads TGTGCCAGCTCACCACCGGGGAGCTTCCTAGACTATGGCTACACCTTC. It translates to CASSPPGSFLDYGYTF.

The table lists this clone with a few counts. This chain joins TRBV2 and TRBJ1-4; 12 bases agree with TRBD1. The CDR3 runs to 22 residues. J was trimmed by 0 bases and V by 11 bases; bases with no gene match: 25. Germline V gives CDR1 SNHLY, CDR2 FYNNEI. CDR3 residues: CAPRTGDRGRGGSGATNEKLFF. As DNA, the CDR3 is TGTGCCCCGAGAACGGGGGACAGGGGGCGTGGAGGAAGTGGCGCAACTAATGAAAAACTGTTTTTT.

In DNA, the CDR3 is TGTGCCAGCAGCTTGGTACAGAACACCATATATTTT. Protein sequence: CASSLVQNTIYF. The chain is built from TRBV5-6 and TRBJ1-3, with no clear D. Germline V gene sequence: CDR1 SGHDT, CDR2 YYEEEE. Trimming left V 0 bases short and J 7 bases short, with 5 bases between. The CDR3 spans 12 residues.

The chain joins TRBV7-9 to TRBJ1-1, with a tentative D call TRBD1 (6 bases). The CDR3 covers 15 residues. CDR1 is SEHNR and CDR2 is FQNEAQ in the germline V gene (reference sequence). Trimming removed 5 bases from V and 4 bases from J, with 17 bases in between. CDR3 region: CASSPPGASFTEAFF. CDR3 bases: TGTGCCAGCAGCCCCCCAGGGGCTTCGTTCACTGAAGCTTTCTTT.